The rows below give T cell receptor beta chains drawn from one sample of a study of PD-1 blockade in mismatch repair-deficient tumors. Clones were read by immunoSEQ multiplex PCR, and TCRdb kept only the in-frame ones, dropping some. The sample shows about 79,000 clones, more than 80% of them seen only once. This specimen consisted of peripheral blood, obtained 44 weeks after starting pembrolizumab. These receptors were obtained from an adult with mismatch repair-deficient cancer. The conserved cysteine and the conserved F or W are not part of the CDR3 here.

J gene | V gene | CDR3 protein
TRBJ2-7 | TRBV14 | ASSHPNWGYEQY
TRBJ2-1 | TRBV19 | ASIGQGADEQF
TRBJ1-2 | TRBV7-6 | ASSLPGALGYT
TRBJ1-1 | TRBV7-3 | ASSGIRGGNTEAF
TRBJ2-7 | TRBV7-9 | ASSYGTYEQY
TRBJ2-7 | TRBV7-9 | ASSLDGRAIYEQY
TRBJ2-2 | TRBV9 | ASSVARATGELF
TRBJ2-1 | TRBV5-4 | ASSSQGGSSYNEQF
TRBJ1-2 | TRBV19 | ASTAIRDRGIYGYT
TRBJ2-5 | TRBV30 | AWRQGTEQETQY
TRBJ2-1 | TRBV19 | ASSIYRGGTYNEQF
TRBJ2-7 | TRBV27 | ASSSSGTVRSINEQY
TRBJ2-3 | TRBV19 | ASKEVGGGPDLDTQY
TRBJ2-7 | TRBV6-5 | ASSYSRTSGYEQY
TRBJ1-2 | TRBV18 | ASSPPGTGERGYT
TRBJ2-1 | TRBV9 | ASSVDKHPSYNEQF
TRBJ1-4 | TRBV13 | ASSLRPGTGKKLF
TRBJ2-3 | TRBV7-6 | ASSFRGTSGSTDTQY
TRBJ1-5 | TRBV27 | ASRTDVNQPQH
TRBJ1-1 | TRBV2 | ASSENSEMEAF